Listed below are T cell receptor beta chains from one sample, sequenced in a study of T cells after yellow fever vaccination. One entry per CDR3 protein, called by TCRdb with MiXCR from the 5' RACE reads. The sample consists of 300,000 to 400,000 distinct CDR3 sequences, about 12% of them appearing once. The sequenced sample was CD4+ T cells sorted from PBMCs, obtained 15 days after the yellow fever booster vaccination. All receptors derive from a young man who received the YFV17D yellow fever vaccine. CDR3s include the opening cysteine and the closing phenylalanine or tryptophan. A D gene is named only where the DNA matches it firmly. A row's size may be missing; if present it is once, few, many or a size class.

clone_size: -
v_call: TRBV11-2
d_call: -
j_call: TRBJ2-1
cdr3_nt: TGTGCCAGCGGGGGGTCTATCTACAATGAGCAGTTCTTC
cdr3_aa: CASGGSIYNEQFF

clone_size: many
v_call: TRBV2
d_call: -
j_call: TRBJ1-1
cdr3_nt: TGTGCCAGCACCGAAGACAGCCTGAACACTGAAGCTTTCTTT
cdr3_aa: CASTEDSLNTEAFF

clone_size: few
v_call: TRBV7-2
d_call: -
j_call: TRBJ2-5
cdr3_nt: TGTGCCAGCAGCCCCATCGGTGAGCGTGGGGAGACCCAGTACTTC
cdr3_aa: CASSPIGERGETQYF

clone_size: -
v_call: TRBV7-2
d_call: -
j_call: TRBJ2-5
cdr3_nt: TGTGCCAGCAGTCAAGCCGGGAGCCAAGAGACCCAGTACTTC
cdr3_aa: CASSQAGSQETQYF

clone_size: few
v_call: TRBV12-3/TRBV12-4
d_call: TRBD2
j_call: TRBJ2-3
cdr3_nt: TGTGCCAGCAGTGACTCGGGGGGACCAGATACGCAGTATTTT
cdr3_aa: CASSDSGGPDTQYF

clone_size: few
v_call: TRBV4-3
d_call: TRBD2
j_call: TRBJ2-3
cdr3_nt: TGCGCCAGCAGCCAAGAGGTACTAGCGGGGGCAGATACGCAGTATTTT
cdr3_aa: CASSQEVLAGADTQYF

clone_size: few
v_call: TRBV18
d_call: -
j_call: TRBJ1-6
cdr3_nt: TGTGCCAGCTCCCCTACCGGAACAGGGACCAATTCACCCCTCCACTTT
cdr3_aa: CASSPTGTGTNSPLHF

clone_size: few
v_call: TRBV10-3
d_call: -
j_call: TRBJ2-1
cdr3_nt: TGTGCCATCAGGCCCAGCCTAGGGGGGAATGAGCAGTTCTTC
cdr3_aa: CAIRPSLGGNEQFF

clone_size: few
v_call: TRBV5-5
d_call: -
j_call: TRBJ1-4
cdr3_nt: TGTGCCAGCAGCATCGGAACAACTAATGAAAAACTGTTTTTT
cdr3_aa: CASSIGTTNEKLFF

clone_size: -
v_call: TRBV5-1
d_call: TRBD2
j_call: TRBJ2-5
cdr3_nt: TGCGCCAGCAGCTCCCGCCTGACTAGCGGGGAACAAGAGACCCAGTACTTC
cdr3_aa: CASSSRLTSGEQETQYF

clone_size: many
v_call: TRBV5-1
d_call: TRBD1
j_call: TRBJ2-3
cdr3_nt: TGCGCCAGCAGCCTCGGACAGGGCGATACGCAGTATTTT
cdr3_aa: CASSLGQGDTQYF

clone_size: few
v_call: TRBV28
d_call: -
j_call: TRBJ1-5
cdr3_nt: TGTGCCAGCAGTCCGCCGGTAGGGTCCAATCAGCCCCAGCATTTT
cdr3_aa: CASSPPVGSNQPQHF

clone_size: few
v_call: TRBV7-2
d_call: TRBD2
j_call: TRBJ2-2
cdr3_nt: TGTGCCAGCAGCTTAGGGTTAGCGGGGTCCGGGGAGCTGTTTTTT
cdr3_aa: CASSLGLAGSGELFF